The T cell receptor (beta chain) under discussion was sequenced for a study of cytomegalovirus exposure and HLA in healthy donors. Findings and caveats of the study: Researchers had no immune exposure information except CMV serostatus available. In a later analysis, TCR association rates varied by HLA locus: DRB1 most, HLA-C fewest.

Deletions cut 4 bases from V and 1 base from J, with 14 bases between. Germline loops: CDR1 SGHNT, CDR2 YYREEE (reference sequence). The CDR3 sequence is 15 residues long. The PCR was carried out with 60 Vbeta primers and 13 Jbeta primers. Measured with immunoSEQ multiplex PCR; TCRdb has only the in-frame clones, and not every one. The table records roughly 99,000 clones, more than 70% of them present only once. Concerning this clone: Antigen: not known.

The chain carries TRBV5-4 and TRBJ1-2, with TRBD1 as a possible D gene (6 bases). The TCR originated in a woman in her 40s in good health and CMV-seronegative. Material: PBMCs. The CDR3 region has the DNA TGTGCCAGCAGCGACTACAGGGCTGATAACTATGGCTACACCTTC. It specifies CASSDYRADNYGYTF.